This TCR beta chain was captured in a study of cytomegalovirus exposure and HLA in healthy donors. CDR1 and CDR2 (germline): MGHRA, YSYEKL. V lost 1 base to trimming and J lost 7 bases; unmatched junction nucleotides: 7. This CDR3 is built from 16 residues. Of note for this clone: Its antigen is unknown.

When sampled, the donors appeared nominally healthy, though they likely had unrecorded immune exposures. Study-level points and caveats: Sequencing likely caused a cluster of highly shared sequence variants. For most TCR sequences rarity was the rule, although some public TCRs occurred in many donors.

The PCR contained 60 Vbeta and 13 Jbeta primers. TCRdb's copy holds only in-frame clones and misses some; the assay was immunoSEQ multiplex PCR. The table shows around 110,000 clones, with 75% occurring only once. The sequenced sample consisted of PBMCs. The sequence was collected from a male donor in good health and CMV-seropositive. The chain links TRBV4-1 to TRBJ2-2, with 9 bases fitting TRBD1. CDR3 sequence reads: CASSQGGQGIDGELFF. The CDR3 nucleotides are TGCGCCAGCAGCCAAGGAGGACAGGGGATCGACGGGGAGCTGTTTTTT.